The T cell receptor (beta chain) described here comes from a study of blood T cell repertoires in COVID-19 (dated by TCRdb to the early 2020s). For the study in its entirety: Samples from collaborators originated in the United States, Italy and Spain and spanned both the acute and convalescent phases of COVID-19. Deeply sampled blood TCRbeta repertoires from subjects exposed to, actively infected with, or recovered from COVID-19 were included in the dataset. Samples came from the ongoing ImmuneRACE study (first 160 participants) plus 1,254 subjects from 6 global collaborators. Where available, HLA class I and class II types were taken from metadata supplied by the sample provider and were not determined by assay-based typing. Nearly every sample came with metadata listing a de-identified subject ID, COVID-19 status, age in years and sex. A freely available public database, intended as a resource for researchers studying the immune response to SARS-CoV-2, is where the repertoires were released. The material from the prospective study consisted of cDNA or gDNA derived from T cells, B-cell-depleted T cells, or PBMCs.

TCRbeta CDR3 regions were amplified from genomic DNA using the immunoSEQ Assay, a bias-controlled multiplex PCR. Regarding the original processing steps: Nucleated cell counts per sample were estimated from amplification of reference gene primers within the assay. To quantify the absolute abundance of each unique TCRbeta CDR3 rearrangement, sequence reads were collapsed and filtered. Productive Simpson clonality was computed per sample as the square root of Simpson's diversity index over productive rearrangements. TCRdb re-hosts the immuneACCESS table, in-frame sequences only. Its copies lack some clones; in the studies checked, an unresolved V gene accounts for under half of them, and the cause for the rest is not known. From that table come the V and J calls and clone size; the DNA was used to work out D and trimming. The table for this sample lists 120,000 or so clones; 88% of them were counted only once. The ten biggest clones cover around 3.2% of the sample.

The paper as a whole reports these results and caveats: How much clinical and demographic metadata was included differed by source and by participant, and the metadata was provided uncurated.

This clone was counted once. No antigen is known for it. It has no much larger one-base neighbor in the sample; base qualities were not kept. Collaborating institutions collected whole blood in K2EDTA tubes following their own protocols. For TCRbeta analysis, collaborators shipped samples in one of three forms: frozen whole blood, isolated PBMCs, or DNA extracted from either of those sample types. The TCR sequence derives from a woman in her fifties or sixties with acute or convalescent COVID-19. The sequenced material came from peripheral blood.

The DNA sequence follows: TGTGCCACCAGTGATTTGAGGGACAGGGGGCGGGAGACCCAGTACTTC. Its protein reads: CATSDLRDRGRETQYF. The V gene is TRBV24-1 and the J gene is TRBJ2-5; 12 nucleotides in the junction match TRBD1. The junction shows trimming of 0 bases on V and 5 bases on J, and the gene matches do not reach 3 bases of it. The cysteine opens and the phenylalanine closes a CDR3 of 16 amino acids. Left in the record is the CDR3 DNA by itself, 48 bases read in frame from the first base. The CDR1 and CDR2 encoded by the germline V gene are KGHDR and SFDVKD.